This T cell receptor (beta chain) was sequenced in a study of CD8+ T cells in alopecia areata. Reverse transcribed after extraction, RNA yielded cDNA as the sequencing template. Sequenced by immunoSEQ multiplex PCR; TCRdb stores in-frame clones only, minus some. The data show 45,000 to 60,000 clones, around 96% seen once. Germline loops: CDR1 SGHVS, CDR2 FNYEAQ. Unmatched junction bases numbered 4, after V lost 6 bases and J lost 2 bases. The CDR3 totals 14 residues. V gene TRBV7-6 combines with J gene TRBJ2-3; 8 bases are a match to TRBD2. The input for sequencing was CD8+ T cells sorted from blood, taken at week 0. The sequence was obtained from a human donor with alopecia areata. This CDR3 reads CASSLGLATDTQYF. The CDR3 coding sequence is TGTGCCAGCAGTCTCGGACTAGCCACAGATACGCAGTATTTT.